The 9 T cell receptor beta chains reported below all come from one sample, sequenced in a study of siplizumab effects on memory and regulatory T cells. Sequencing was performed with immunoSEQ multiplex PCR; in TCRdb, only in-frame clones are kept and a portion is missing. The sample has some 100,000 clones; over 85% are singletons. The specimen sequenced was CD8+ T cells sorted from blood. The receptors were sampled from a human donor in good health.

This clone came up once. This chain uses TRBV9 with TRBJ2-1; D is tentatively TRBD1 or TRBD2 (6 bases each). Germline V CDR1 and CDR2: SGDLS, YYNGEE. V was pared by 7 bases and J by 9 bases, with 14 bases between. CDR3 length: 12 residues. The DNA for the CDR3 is TGTGCCAGCGCGTACGGGGGCAGTGAGCAGTTCTTC. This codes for CASAYGGSEQFF.

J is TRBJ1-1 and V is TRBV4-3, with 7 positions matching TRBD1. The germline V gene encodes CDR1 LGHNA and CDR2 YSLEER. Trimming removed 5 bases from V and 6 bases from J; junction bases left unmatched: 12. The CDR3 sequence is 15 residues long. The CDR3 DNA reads TGCGCCAGCAGCGCCCAGGGGACAGATGATTCTGAAGCTTTCTTT. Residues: CASSAQGTDDSEAFF.

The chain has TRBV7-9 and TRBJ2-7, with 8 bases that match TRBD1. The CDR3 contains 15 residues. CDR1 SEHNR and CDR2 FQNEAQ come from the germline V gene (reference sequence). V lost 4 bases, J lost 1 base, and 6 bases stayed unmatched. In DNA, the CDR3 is TGTGCCAGCAGCTACGGACAGGGAAGTTCCTACGAGCAGTACTTC. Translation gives CASSYGQGSSYEQYF.

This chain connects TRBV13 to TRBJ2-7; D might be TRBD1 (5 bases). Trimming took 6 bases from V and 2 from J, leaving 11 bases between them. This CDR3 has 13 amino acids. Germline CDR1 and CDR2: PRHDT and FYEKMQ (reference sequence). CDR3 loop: CASSLQGTYEQYF. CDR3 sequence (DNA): TGTGCCAGCAGTCTTCAGGGCACCTACGAGCAGTACTTC.

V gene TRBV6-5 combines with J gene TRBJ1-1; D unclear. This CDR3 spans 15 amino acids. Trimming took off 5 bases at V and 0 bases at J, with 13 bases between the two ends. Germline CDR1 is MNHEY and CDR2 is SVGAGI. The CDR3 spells CASSLYSGMNTEAFF. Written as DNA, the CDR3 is TGTGCCAGCAGTCTTTATTCCGGGATGAACACTGAAGCTTTCTTT.

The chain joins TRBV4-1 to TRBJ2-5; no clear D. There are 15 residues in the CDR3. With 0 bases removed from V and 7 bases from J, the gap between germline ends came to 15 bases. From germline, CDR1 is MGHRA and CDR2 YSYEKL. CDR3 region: CASSQESSQLGTQYF. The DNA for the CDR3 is TGCGCCAGCAGCCAAGAGTCCAGCCAGCTGGGGACCCAGTACTTC.

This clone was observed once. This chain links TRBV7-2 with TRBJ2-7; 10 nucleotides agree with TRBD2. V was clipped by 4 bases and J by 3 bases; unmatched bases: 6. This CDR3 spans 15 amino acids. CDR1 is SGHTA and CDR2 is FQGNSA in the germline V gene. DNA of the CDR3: TGTGCCAGCAGCTCTAGCGGGAGAGCTTACTACGAGCAGTACTTC. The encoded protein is CASSSSGRAYYEQYF.

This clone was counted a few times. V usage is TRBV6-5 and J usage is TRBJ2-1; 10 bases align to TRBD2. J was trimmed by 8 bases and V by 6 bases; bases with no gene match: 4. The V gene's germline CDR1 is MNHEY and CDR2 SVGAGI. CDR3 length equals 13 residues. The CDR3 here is CASRGLAFDEQFF. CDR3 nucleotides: TGTGCCAGCAGGGGACTAGCGTTCGATGAGCAGTTCTTC.

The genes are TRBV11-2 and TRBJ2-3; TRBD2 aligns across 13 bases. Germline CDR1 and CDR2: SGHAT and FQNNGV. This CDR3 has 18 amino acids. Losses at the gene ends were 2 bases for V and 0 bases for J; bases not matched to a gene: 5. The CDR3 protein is CASSLTTSGRASTDTQYF. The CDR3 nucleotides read TGTGCCAGCAGCTTAACAACTAGCGGGAGGGCTAGCACAGATACGCAGTATTTT.